A selection of T cell receptor beta chains follows, all from one sample in a study of blood T cell repertoires in COVID-19. Assay: immunoSEQ multiplex PCR; the TCRdb copy retains only in-frame clones and omits some. The repertoire holds approximately 85,000 clones, with 70% to 90% as singletons. The sequenced material came from peripheral blood. These receptors came from a man aged 45 to 65 with active or convalescent COVID-19. Each CDR3 is given with its conserved first and last residue. Each record gives: J gene, V gene, clone size, D gene, CDR3 DNA, CDR3 protein. A D gene is named only where the DNA matches it firmly. Part of the rows lack a size; the others show once, few, many or a class for expanded clones.

TRBJ2-3 TRBV5-8 NA TRBD1 TGTGCCAGCAGCCGGGACAGGGCCCTCACAGATACGCAGTATTTT CASSRDRALTDTQYF
TRBJ1-3 TRBV18 NA TRBD1 TGTGCCAGCTCACCGGGGGACAGGGCAGTTTCGGCTGGAAACACCATATATTTT CASSPGDRAVSAGNTIYF
TRBJ2-2 TRBV29-1 NA NA TGCAGCGTTTTACAGGGTGGCACCGGGGAGCTGTTTTTT CSVLQGGTGELFF
TRBJ2-3 TRBV29-1 NA TRBD2 TGCAGCGTTGAACCACAACGCGGGGGTTCAGAGGCAGATACGCAGTATTTT CSVEPQRGGSEADTQYF
TRBJ2-7 TRBV7-2 NA NA TGTGCCAGCAGCTTATACTTGGGGGGGCCGGGGGAGCAGTACTTC CASSLYLGGPGEQYF
TRBJ2-3 TRBV18 NA NA TGTGCCAGCTCACCAACAGGGACAGATACGCAGTATTTT CASSPTGTDTQYF
TRBJ2-2 TRBV10-2 NA TRBD2 TGCGCCAGCATTCCGGGACTAGCGATGGGCGGGGAGCTGTTTTTT CASIPGLAMGGELFF
TRBJ1-6 TRBV10-3 NA TRBD1 TGTGCCATCAGTGAGCCGACAGGGGCCTATAATTCACCCCTCCACTTT CAISEPTGAYNSPLHF
TRBJ2-7 TRBV4-1 NA TRBD1 TGCGCCAGCAGCCTTTCCCGGGACAGGGCGAACGAGCAGTACTTC CASSLSRDRANEQYF
TRBJ2-5 TRBV18 NA NA TGTGCCAGCTCATCAGAATGGAGGACCCAGTACTTC CASSSEWRTQYF
TRBJ1-3 TRBV3-1/TRBV3-2 NA NA TGTGCCAGCAGCCAAGATACGGGATCGTCTGGAAACACCATATATTTT CASSQDTGSSGNTIYF
TRBJ1-2 TRBV6-1 NA NA TGTGCCAGCAGTGACCTATACTATGGCTACACCTTC CASSDLYYGYTF
TRBJ2-7 TRBV7-2 NA TRBD1 TGTGCCAGCAGCATATGGACAGGGGCCCTTTACGAGCAGTACTTC CASSIWTGALYEQYF
TRBJ1-3 TRBV6-1 NA NA TGTGCCAGCAGTGAAGCGCTTCGAGGGTCGTCGGGAAACACCATATATTTT CASSEALRGSSGNTIYF
TRBJ2-1 TRBV11-2 NA TRBD2 TGTGCCAGCAGCTTAGACACAGCGGGGGGCCGTTATGAGCAGTTCTTC CASSLDTAGGRYEQFF
TRBJ2-7 TRBV6-5 once NA TGTGCCAGCAGTTCTCCTAGCAGAATTTACGAGCAGTACTTC CASSSPSRIYEQYF
TRBJ2-7 TRBV2 NA TRBD1 TGTGCCAGCAGTGAAGACAAGGGGGCATCCTACGAGCAGTACTTC CASSEDKGASYEQYF
TRBJ1-3 TRBV19 NA NA TGTGCCAGTAGTATAACGGCTGGAAACACCATATATTTT CASSITAGNTIYF
TRBJ2-7 TRBV5-1 NA NA TGCGCCAGCAGCTTTGACTGGAGGTCCTACGAGCAGTACTTC CASSFDWRSYEQYF
TRBJ2-5 TRBV28 NA NA TGTGCCAGCAGTTTATACCCGGGTCGGGAGACCCAGTACTTC CASSLYPGRETQYF
TRBJ1-5 TRBV19 NA NA TGTGCCAGTAGTATAAACGACAGACCCAATCAGCCCCAGCATTTT CASSINDRPNQPQHF
TRBJ1-1 TRBV30 NA NA TGTGCCTGGAGTGTACGGCGGGGGGTCGATACTGAAGCTTTCTTT CAWSVRRGVDTEAFF
TRBJ2-7 TRBV4-3 NA TRBD2 TGCGCCAGCAGCCTCGGGACTAGCGGGGGGGCCTCCTACGAGCAGTACTTC CASSLGTSGGASYEQYF
TRBJ2-1 TRBV28 NA NA TGTGCCAGCATAACAGATAGCTCCTACAATGAGCAGTTCTTC CASITDSSYNEQFF
TRBJ1-3 TRBV5-5 NA TRBD1 TGTGCCAGCAGCCGACAGGGGGTTGGAAACACCATATATTTT CASSRQGVGNTIYF
TRBJ2-5 TRBV7-2 NA NA TGTGCCAGCACCTCCGAAGAGACCCAGTACTTC CASTSEETQYF
TRBJ2-1 TRBV12-3/TRBV12-4 few NA TGTGCCAGCAGTCGGAAAGCAGGACTTGAGCAGTTCTTC CASSRKAGLEQFF
TRBJ2-2 TRBV3-1/TRBV3-2 NA TRBD1 TGTGCCAGCAGCCAAGGGGACAGGGAACTCGGGGAGCTGTTTTTT CASSQGDRELGELFF
TRBJ2-5 TRBV18 NA NA TGTGCCAGCTCACCAGAGAGGGATGAGACCCAGTACTTC CASSPERDETQYF
TRBJ1-6 TRBV30 NA TRBD1 TGTGCCTGGAGTGTAAGGACAGGAAATAATTCACCCCTCCACTTT CAWSVRTGNNSPLHF
TRBJ2-2 TRBV18 NA TRBD1 TGTGCCAGCTCGGCCGGGACAGAGAACACCGGGGAGCTGTTTTTT CASSAGTENTGELFF
TRBJ2-6 TRBV5-1 NA TRBD1 TGCGCCAGCAGCCCTGGACAGGGGGCTATTGGTGGGGCCAACGTCCTGACTTTC CASSPGQGAIGGANVLTF
TRBJ1-5 TRBV5-8 NA NA TGTGCCAGCAGCTCACGGGGGAATAGGCCCCAGCATTTT CASSSRGNRPQHF
TRBJ2-2 TRBV27 NA NA TGTGCCAGCAGTCCGCGGGACAGCACCGGGGAGCTGTTTTTT CASSPRDSTGELFF
TRBJ2-1 TRBV12-3/TRBV12-4 NA NA TGTGCCAGCAGCCCCACCTTGGGCTATGAGCAGTTCTTC CASSPTLGYEQFF
TRBJ1-2 TRBV29-1 NA NA TGCAGCGTCCCCTTCTTTCGGGGCTATGGCTACACCTTC CSVPFFRGYGYTF
TRBJ2-3 TRBV6-2/TRBV6-3 once NA TGTGCCAGCAGCCCCAACGGCGGGAAATTCACAGATACGCAGTATTTT CASSPNGGKFTDTQYF
TRBJ1-4 TRBV7-9 NA NA TGTGCCAGCAGCTACAGGGAGGGTGAAAAACTGTTTTTT CASSYREGEKLFF
TRBJ2-3 TRBV6-1 NA NA TGTGCCAGCAGTGAACCGACAGAAAGTGGGCGAGATACGCAGTATTTT CASSEPTESGRDTQYF
TRBJ1-5 TRBV7-2 NA TRBD1 TGTGCCAGCAGCGAACAGGGGTTGGATCAGCCCCAGCATTTT CASSEQGLDQPQHF
TRBJ2-2 TRBV25-1 NA NA TGTGCCAGCAGTGAACAGGATCCCGGGGAGCTGTTTTTT CASSEQDPGELFF